This paragraph covers one T cell receptor beta chain sequence. The data were taken from a study of control samples from healthy donors and cancer patients. The assay was immunoSEQ multiplex PCR, and TCRdb's table has in-frame clones only and misses some. Among about 180,000 clones, 85% to 95% were seen once, and the ten largest hold 1.4%. The CDR3 contains 16 residues. CDR1 is SGHVS, CDR2 FQNEAQ, per germline. Trimming removed 1 base from V and 3 bases from J, with 12 bases in between. Sample: blood. The genes are TRBV7-8 and TRBJ2-2; D may be TRBD1 or TRBD2 (6 bases each). The receptor comes from a young man in good health. The CDR3 nucleotides read TGTGCCAGCAGCTTAGGAAACAGGGAGGACACCGGGGAGCTGTTTTTT. Its translation: CASSLGNREDTGELFF.